This entry lists 11 T cell receptor beta chains sequenced from one sample in a study of graft-versus-host responses after intestinal transplantation. Repertoires were generated with immunoSEQ multiplex PCR, while TCRdb's copy carries only in-frame clones and drops some. The sample has 45,000 to 55,000 clones, 91% seen once. This specimen consisted of PBMCs, obtained roughly 660 days after intestinal transplant. These receptors came from a human patient who received an intestinal transplant, so some T cells may come from the graft donor.

As to this clone: Given the absence of the conserved phenylalanine or tryptophan at the CDR3 end, a read error is likely. The DNA is omitted, as the CDR3 cannot be located on it reliably, and the CDR3 follows TCRdb's listing. V and J are TRBV2 and TRBJ2-3; the table's D call TRBD2 went unverified against the DNA. Looked up from germline, CDR1 is SNHLY and CDR2 is FYNNEI. The CDR3 sequence runs 12 residues, both termini included. The CDR3 loop reads CASSYHSRGIWG.

V usage is TRBV2 and J usage is TRBJ2-4; 10 bases are shared with TRBD1. In germline, CDR1 is SNHLY, CDR2 FYNNEI. Germline trimming cut 6 bases from V and 5 bases from J; bases unmatched to any gene: 4. The CDR3 sequence is 14 residues long. CDR3 coding DNA: TGTGCCAGCAGGGGACAGGGGATTGAAAACATTCAGTACTTC. It yields the protein CASRGQGIENIQYF. Together with reference TRBV2 and TRBJ2-4, the CDR3 gives the full variable domain: EPEVTQTPSHQVTQMGQEVILRCVPISNHLYFYWYRQILGQKVEFLVSFYNNEISEKSEIFDDQFSVERPDGSNFTLKIRSTKLEDSAMYFCASRGQGIENIQYFGAGTRLSVL.

The rearrangement uses TRBV19 and TRBJ1-5; 7 positions agree with TRBD1. V lost 10 bases and J lost 7; bases outside the gene matches: 10. In germline, CDR1 is LNHDA, CDR2 SQIVND (reference sequence). The CDR3 spans 13 residues. The CDR3 loop reads CATSGTVGQPQHF. The CDR3 DNA sequence: TGTGCCACCTCGGGGACAGTGGGGCAGCCCCAGCATTTT.

This sequence joins TRBV19 and TRBJ2-2, with 9 bases that match TRBD1. CDR1 is LNHDA, CDR2 SQIVND, per germline (reference sequence). The V gene end was trimmed by 8 bases and the J gene end by 7 bases; junction bases not matched to a gene: 8. This CDR3 comprises 14 residues. CDR3 region: CASLSGTGIGELFF. The DNA of the CDR3 is TGTGCCAGTCTCTCCGGGACAGGGATCGGGGAGCTGTTTTTT.

The V gene is TRBV6-4, the J gene TRBJ1-5, with a possible D match to TRBD1 (5 bases). The germline V gene encodes CDR1 MRHNA and CDR2 SNTAGT. Trimming shortened V by 6 bases and J by 0 bases, and 21 bases separated the two germline ends. This CDR3 is 18 amino acids long. The DNA of the CDR3 is TGTGCCAGCAGGACCAGGGATTCTACTACTTTTAGCAATCAGCCCCAGCATTTT. This sequence encodes CASRTRDSTTFSNQPQHF.

The chain is built from TRBV25-1 and TRBJ1-1; D is undetermined. The CDR3 is 14 residues long. The germline V gene encodes CDR1 MGHDK and CDR2 SYGVNS. V was pared by 8 bases and J by 0 bases, with 13 bases between. CDR3 in DNA: TGTGCCAGCCCCTCTGATCCCATGAACACTGAAGCTTTCTTT. Its translation is CASPSDPMNTEAFF.

V gene TRBV29-1 combines with J gene TRBJ1-4; a weak D match, TRBD1 (6 bases). V lost 4 bases and J lost 8, with 23 bases in between. The CDR3 totals 16 residues. CDR1 is SQVTM and CDR2 is ANQGSEA in the germline V gene. The CDR3 DNA sequence: TGCAGCGTTGTCCTTTCGATGTGGAGAGGGGGGGAAAAACTGTTTTTT. Translating it yields CSVVLSMWRGGEKLFF.

This chain uses TRBV19 with TRBJ1-2; no definite D call. V lost 7 bases and J 5 bases, leaving 14 bases between the germline ends. Germline-derived CDR1 and CDR2 are LNHDA and SQIVND (reference sequence). This CDR3 region has 13 residues. Here the CDR3 reads CASITTPGYGYTF. CDR3 coding DNA: TGTGCCAGTATCACTACCCCCGGGTATGGCTACACCTTC.

This chain links TRBV7-9 with TRBJ2-5; either TRBD1 or TRBD2 may supply D (7 bases each). The CDR3 covers 15 residues. Germline CDR1 reads SEHNR; CDR2 reads FQNEAQ (reference sequence). Trimming stripped 5 bases from V and 2 bases from J, with 15 bases between. CDR3 in amino acids: CASSRGRGGQETQYF. The DNA for the CDR3 is TGTGCCAGCAGCCGTGGCAGGGGGGGTCAAGAGACCCAGTACTTC.

This rearrangement joins TRBV6-6 to TRBJ2-2; TRBD1 is a possible D gene (6 bases). V lost 7 bases to trimming and J lost 6 bases, with 15 bases between them. The germline V gene encodes CDR1 MNHNY and CDR2 SVGAGI (reference sequence). The CDR3 runs 14 residues. The CDR3 loop is CASIQGFGAGELFF. The CDR3 region has the DNA TGTGCCAGCATACAGGGCTTTGGGGCCGGGGAGCTGTTTTTT.

This rearrangement joins TRBV4-1 to TRBJ2-5; tentative D call: TRBD1 (6 bases). Germline values: CDR1 MGHRA, CDR2 YSYEKL. The V and J ends lost 1 base and 7 bases respectively, with 16 bases between them. CDR3 length equals 15 residues. The CDR3 loop reads CASSQAGVGFGTQYF. The CDR3 DNA sequence: TGCGCCAGCAGCCAAGCAGGGGTCGGTTTCGGGACCCAGTACTTC.